The 21 T cell receptor beta chains below come from one sample, sequenced in a study of CD8 T cells in Susac syndrome. RNA was extracted with the RNeasy kit, and a quantity of roughly 0.5 to 1 ug was reverse transcribed using random hexamers. MiXCR, run by TCRdb on the immunoSEQ multiplex PCR reads, gives a single entry per CDR3 protein. There are under 200,000 distinct CDR3 sequences in the sample; 85% to 95% occur only once, and 0.12% lies in the top ten. Input material: CD4+ T cells from PBMCs. The source of these receptors is a human donor with Susac syndrome.

This clonotype was observed a handful of times. The rearrangement joins TRBV20-1 to TRBJ2-3; D not certain. The germline V and J ends were trimmed by 3 bases and 6 bases, with 7 bases remaining between them. CDR3 length equals 11 residues. CDR1 is DFQATT and CDR2 is SNEGSKA in the germline V gene (reference sequence). CDR3 residues: CSASFADTQYF. The CDR3 nucleotides are TGCAGTGCTAGTTTTGCTGATACGCAGTATTTT.

This clonotype has only one observation. The gene calls are TRBV12-3 or TRBV12-4 and TRBJ2-7; TRBD2 agrees at 8 bases. Germline trimming cut 6 bases from V and 0 bases from J; bases unmatched to any gene: 4. The CDR3 has 14 amino acids. The CDR3 DNA is TGTGCCAGCAGGAAGCGGGGGAGCTCCTACGAGCAGTACTTC. It codes for CASRKRGSSYEQYF.

This chain uses TRBV9 with TRBJ2-5, with D tentatively TRBD1 (6 bases). Germline V gene data show CDR1 as SGDLS and CDR2 as YYNGEE. V was pared by 4 bases and J by 4 bases, with 14 bases between. The CDR3 covers 14 residues. Written as DNA, the CDR3 is TGTGCCAGCAGCCCATCCTCCAGGGGAGAGACCCAGTACTTC. Translation gives CASSPSSRGETQYF.

This rearrangement joins TRBV9 to TRBJ1-2, with TRBD1 as a possible D gene (6 bases). The CDR3 length is 15 residues. Per the germline V gene, CDR1 is SGDLS and CDR2 is YYNGEE. V was pared by 3 bases and J by 4 bases, with 16 bases between. This CDR3 reads CASSAVSQDSYGYTF. The CDR3 DNA reads TGTGCCAGCAGCGCCGTAAGTCAGGACAGCTATGGCTACACCTTC.

J is TRBJ1-2 and V is TRBV15; D call uncertain. The V end lost 1 base, the J end lost 4 bases, and 7 bases lay between the germline ends. Germline assignment: CDR1 LNHNV and CDR2 YYDKDF (reference sequence). The CDR3 runs 13 residues. CDR3 loop: CATSRVPGYGYTF. As DNA, the CDR3 is TGTGCCACCAGCAGAGTTCCGGGCTATGGCTACACCTTC.

J is TRBJ1-5 and V is TRBV28; D gene ambiguous. CDR1 and CDR2 (germline): MDHEN, SYDVKM. The V end was cut by 5 bases, the J end by 10 bases, with 9 bases between. The CDR3 length is 11 residues. In DNA form, the CDR3 reads TGTGCCAGCAGTGGGGTGGGTCCCCAGCATTTT. This sequence encodes CASSGVGPQHF.

This rearrangement joins TRBV20-1 to TRBJ1-1; 8 bases line up with TRBD1. CDR1 is DFQATT, CDR2 SNEGSKA, per germline (reference sequence). The V segment lost 6 bases and the J segment 0 bases; nucleotides outside the gene matches: 6. The CDR3 sequence is 14 residues long. DNA of the CDR3: TGCAGTGCCTTGGACAGGGTCCTGAACACTGAAGCTTTCTTT. Translated: CSALDRVLNTEAFF.

The chain links TRBV7-2 to TRBJ2-7; TRBD2 might be the D (5 bases). V lost 6 bases, J lost 6 bases, and 12 bases lay in between. Per the germline V gene, CDR1 is SGHTA and CDR2 is FQGNSA. This CDR3 comprises 12 residues. The CDR3 reads CASSQRAVEQYF. CDR3 bases: TGTGCCAGCAGTCAGAGGGCGGTCGAGCAGTACTTC.

This clonotype occurred once. This rearrangement joins TRBV6-5 to TRBJ1-1; 8 bases match TRBD1. The junction had 8 bases not matched to a gene; V was cut back by 11 bases and J by 3 bases. Germline CDR1 MNHEY, CDR2 SVGAGI. The CDR3 length is 13 residues. CDR3 sequence: CAVGRGQDTEAFF. The CDR3 DNA reads TGTGCCGTCGGCAGGGGGCAGGACACTGAAGCTTTCTTT.

This chain joins TRBV18 and TRBJ2-5, with unresolved D. The V gene lost 0 bases and the J gene lost 4 bases, with 12 bases spanning the gap. Germline CDR1 is KGHSH and CDR2 is LQKENI. This CDR3 spans 15 amino acids. The CDR3 nucleotides are TGTGCCAGCTCACCACCGGGTCCCCGAGGAGAGACCCAGTACTTC. Amino acids: CASSPPGPRGETQYF.

The V call is TRBV7-2, the J call TRBJ2-7; the D is unclear. CDR1 SGHTA and CDR2 FQGNSA come from the germline V gene. The CDR3 consists of 13 residues. Trimming pared 1 base from V and 3 bases from J, leaving 7 bases between. The CDR3 nucleotides read TGTGCCAGCAGCTTAGGACGGATCTACGAGCAGTACTTC. Translated, it gives CASSLGRIYEQYF.

This chain links TRBV3-1 with TRBJ1-1, with a weak D call TRBD1 (6 bases). CDR1 LGHDT and CDR2 YNNKEL come from the germline V gene (reference sequence). With 1 base removed from V and 5 bases from J, the gap between germline ends came to 11 bases. The CDR3 has 14 amino acids. CDR3 region: CASSQVAGTTEAFF. CDR3 DNA: TGTGCCAGCAGCCAAGTAGCAGGGACAACTGAAGCTTTCTTT.

The chain is built from TRBV27 and TRBJ2-3, with TRBD2 as a possible D gene (5 bases). CDR1 MNHEY and CDR2 SMNVEV come from the germline V gene (reference sequence). V lost 6 bases, J lost 10 bases, and 14 bases lay in between. CDR3 length: 12 amino acids. CDR3 in amino acids: CASSLTGVAQYF. CDR3 nucleotide sequence: TGTGCCAGCAGCCTGACCGGGGTGGCGCAGTATTTT.

The chain employs TRBV29-1 and TRBJ1-2; D unclear. V was trimmed by 3 bases and J by 2 bases, leaving 13 bases between them. The CDR3 covers 14 residues. From germline, CDR1 is SQVTM and CDR2 ANQGSEA. The CDR3 nucleotides are TGCAGCGTTGATGAACAGATCCGCAACTATGGCTACACCTTC. Translating gives CSVDEQIRNYGYTF.

The V call is TRBV20-1, the J call TRBJ2-5; the match to TRBD2 covers 7 bases. Germline CDR1 reads DFQATT; CDR2 reads SNEGSKA (reference sequence). This CDR3 has 17 residues. V lost 4 bases and J lost 1; bases outside the gene matches: 15. CDR3 nucleotide sequence: TGCAGTGCTACCGGAGCCCTCCGGTCTAGCGGCCAAGAGACCCAGTACTTC. It specifies CSATGALRSSGQETQYF.

The chain has TRBV27 and TRBJ1-2; 9 bases agree with TRBD1. Losses at the gene ends were 6 bases for V and 8 bases for J; bases not matched to a gene: 10. The CDR3 has 14 residues. Germline-derived CDR1 and CDR2 are MNHEY and SMNVEV (reference sequence). The CDR3 sequence: CASRKTGGSTGYTF. The DNA for the CDR3 is TGTGCCAGCAGGAAGACAGGGGGGAGTACGGGCTACACCTTC.

This chain connects TRBV20-1 to TRBJ2-1; 12 nucleotides agree with TRBD1. Unmatched junction bases numbered 5, after V lost 6 bases and J lost 2 bases. The germline V gene encodes CDR1 DFQATT and CDR2 SNEGSKA (reference sequence). The CDR3 extends over 15 amino acids. CDR3 nucleotide sequence: TGCAGTGCCCCCGGGACAGGGGGCCCCTACAATGAGCAGTTCTTC. Translating it yields CSAPGTGGPYNEQFF.

The chain is built from TRBV18 and TRBJ2-5; TRBD2 agrees at 8 bases. Looked up from germline, CDR1 is KGHSH and CDR2 is LQKENI. With V trimmed by 3 bases and J by 2 bases, 11 bases remained unmatched. This CDR3 is built from 17 residues. CDR3 sequence: CASSPPNGRGMQETQYF. The CDR3 DNA reads TGTGCCAGCTCACCTCCGAACGGGAGGGGGATGCAAGAGACCCAGTACTTC.

This chain links TRBV30 with TRBJ2-5; D not certain. Germline V gene sequence: CDR1 GTSNPN, CDR2 SVGIG (reference sequence). V gave up 0 bases and J gave up 5 bases, with 10 bases separating them. CDR3 length: 13 residues. DNA for the CDR3: TGTGCCTGGAGTGTCGGCACCACCGAGACCCAGTACTTC. It specifies CAWSVGTTETQYF.

This chain uses TRBV9 with TRBJ2-2; 8 nucleotides agree with TRBD2. Germline V CDR1 and CDR2: SGDLS, YYNGEE. J lost 4 bases, V lost 0 bases, and 2 bases had no gene match. The CDR3 loop spans 15 amino acids. This chain's CDR3 is CASSVAGGVTGELFF. The CDR3 nucleotides read TGTGCCAGCAGCGTAGCCGGGGGGGTCACCGGGGAGCTGTTTTTT.

The chain couples TRBV2 to TRBJ2-7, with TRBD1 matching over 11 bases. The CDR3 loop spans 15 amino acids. J lost 2 bases, V lost 4 bases, and 4 bases had no gene match. Germline CDR1 is SNHLY and CDR2 is FYNNEI. The CDR3 sequence: CASSASGQGAYEQYF. CDR3 nucleotides: TGTGCCAGCAGTGCCTCGGGACAGGGGGCCTACGAGCAGTACTTC. Looking up the rest from reference TRBV2 and TRBJ2-7 gives the full variable domain: EPEVTQTPSHQVTQMGQEVILRCVPISNHLYFYWYRQILGQKVEFLVSFYNNEISEKSEIFDDQFSVERPDGSNFTLKIRSTKLEDSAMYFCASSASGQGAYEQYFGPGTRLTVT.